These T cell receptor beta chains were read from a single sample in a study of cytomegalovirus exposure and HLA in healthy donors. Method: immunoSEQ multiplex PCR; TCRdb's copy keeps in-frame clones and lacks some. The sample holds about 130,000 clones, 73% seen once. The sequenced sample consisted of PBMCs. The source of these receptors is a woman between 40 and 50 years old in good health and CMV-seropositive. The CDR3 runs from the conserved cysteine through the conserved F or W. Each record gives: D gene, J gene, V gene, clone size, CDR3 DNA, CDR3 protein. D genes are given only for firm matches. A clone size is listed for some rows: how often the clone was seen (once, few, many), or a class if it is expanded.

TRBD1 TRBJ1-1 TRBV19 NA TGTGCCAGTAGTGGCCGACAGGGAACCACTGAAGCTTTCTTT CASSGRQGTTEAFF
NA TRBJ2-5 TRBV7-6 NA TGTGCCAGCAGCCCCAGGAGGGTCCAAGAGACCCAGTACTTC CASSPRRVQETQYF
TRBD1 TRBJ1-2 TRBV7-8 once TGTGCCAGCAGCTCGGACAGGGGGTACACCTTC CASSSDRGYTF
TRBD1 TRBJ2-7 TRBV5-4 NA TGTGCCAGCAGCCAGGACAGGGGAACACCCGAGCAGTACTTC CASSQDRGTPEQYF
NA TRBJ2-7 TRBV4-3 NA TGCGCCAGCAGCCAAGATCAAAGGGGGTTGGCCTACGAGCAGTACTTC CASSQDQRGLAYEQYF
TRBD1 TRBJ1-2 TRBV27 NA TGTGCCAGCAGTGAGGACAGGTCCTATGGCTACACCTTC CASSEDRSYGYTF
TRBD1 TRBJ1-5 TRBV30 NA TGTGCCTGGACGACAGGGGGAGACAATCAGCCCCAGCATTTT CAWTTGGDNQPQHF
NA TRBJ2-7 TRBV30 NA TGTGCCTGGAGTGTCAAGAACGAGCAGTACTTC CAWSVKNEQYF
TRBD2 TRBJ2-5 TRBV7-9 NA TGTGCCAGCAGCAGTAGATCGAGCGGGGGGGCAAAAGAGACCCAGTACTTC CASSSRSSGGAKETQYF
TRBD1 TRBJ1-3 TRBV7-2 NA TGTGCCAGCAGCTTGAGGGGACAGGGGGAAAACACCATATATTTT CASSLRGQGENTIYF
NA TRBJ1-1 TRBV6-6 few TGTGCCAGCAGGAGGGATGGGATGAACACTGAAGCTTTCTTT CASRRDGMNTEAFF
TRBD1 TRBJ2-3 TRBV9 NA TGTGCCAGCAGCACAGGGGAGACAGATACGCAGTATTTT CASSTGETDTQYF
TRBD2 TRBJ2-1 TRBV5-4 NA TGTGCCAGCAGCCCGACTAGCGGGGCTTACAATGAGCAGTTCTTC CASSPTSGAYNEQFF
NA TRBJ1-5 TRBV19 NA TGTGCCAGTACGGTCTATAGCAATCAGCCCCAGCATTTT CASTVYSNQPQHF
NA TRBJ2-7 TRBV19 NA TGTGCCACCCGTAGCTCCTACGAGCAGTACTTC CATRSSYEQYF
TRBD1 TRBJ1-3 TRBV6-4 few TGTGCCAGCAGTGACTCGTCCAGGGGGCTAGGAGGAAACACCATATATTTT CASSDSSRGLGGNTIYF
NA TRBJ1-2 TRBV5-1 NA TGCGCCAGCAGCTTGGATCTTGTTGGCTACACCTTC CASSLDLVGYTF
NA TRBJ2-4 TRBV6-5 NA TGTGCCAGCCGTGGGCCGCTGGGCTTTAAAAACATTCAGTACTTC CASRGPLGFKNIQYF
NA TRBJ1-2 TRBV4-2 NA TGTGCCAGCAGCCAAGCCCATGGGGAGTATGGCTACACCTTC CASSQAHGEYGYTF
NA TRBJ1-5 TRBV2 NA TGTGCCAGCAGTGAAAGGGGGAAAACCAATCAGCCCCAGCATTTT CASSERGKTNQPQHF
NA TRBJ2-3 TRBV19 NA TGTGCCAGTAGTACATCAGGGGGCACAGATACGCAGTATTTT CASSTSGGTDTQYF
NA TRBJ2-7 TRBV28 few TGTGCCAGCAGCATGGGGCAGGGGCTTAAAGTGCAGTACTTC CASSMGQGLKVQYF
TRBD1 TRBJ1-5 TRBV19 once TGTGCCAGTAGTATGAGGACAGGGGTTCAGCCCCAGCATTTT CASSMRTGVQPQHF
TRBD1 TRBJ1-1 TRBV5-6 NA TGTGCCAGCAGCCGCCGAGGACAGGGGAACACTGAAGCTTTCTTT CASSRRGQGNTEAFF
NA TRBJ2-5 TRBV2 NA TGTGCCAGCACCGCAGAGGTCGAGGCCCAGTACTTC CASTAEVEAQYF
TRBD1 TRBJ2-1 TRBV27 NA TGTGCCAGCAGTTTTTCGTCCGGGACAGGCAATGAGCAGTTCTTC CASSFSSGTGNEQFF
TRBD1 TRBJ1-2 TRBV28 NA TGTGCCAGCAGTTTACGACAGGGGGGAGGCTACACCTTC CASSLRQGGGYTF